This T cell receptor beta chain was recovered during a study of a mutant IDH1 vaccine in newly diagnosed glioma. Turning to the study itself: There were approximately 62% males and about 38% females among treated patients, whose mean age was 40.4 years.

J was trimmed by 5 bases and V by 3 bases; bases with no gene match: 0. Germline CDR1 and CDR2: LGHNA and YSLEER. CDR3 length: 13 amino acids. As for time point: week 23, last vaccination. In every dose of vaccine, 300 ug of mutant IDH1 20-mer peptide was given alongside topical imiquimod. Sequencing used immunoSEQ multiplex PCR; TCRdb keeps in-frame clones, though not all of them. The profile shows about 38,000 clones, roughly 79% of them singletons. Turning to this clone: Its cognate antigen is unknown.

This TCR was sampled from a middle-aged man with glioma. The material was PBMCs, obtained from a glioma patient whose treatment included an IDH1 peptide vaccine. The gene calls are TRBV4-3 and TRBJ1-5; 8 bases map to TRBD1. The CDR3 coding sequence is TGCGCCAGCAGCCAGGACAGGGATCAGCCCCAGCATTTT. Translation: CASSQDRDQPQHF.